This TCR beta chain derives from a study of siplizumab effects on memory and regulatory T cells. This clone has only one observation. The junction departs from germline at one end; a sequencing error may be responsible. The protocol was immunoSEQ multiplex PCR, while the TCRdb copy is restricted to in-frame clones and leaves out a portion. The sample comprises 90,000 to 95,000 clones, roughly 93% of which are singletons, and around 6.5% rests with the top ten. The sequenced material came from CD8+ T cells sorted from blood. The TCR was taken from a human donor in good health.

CDR3 in amino acids: CASSSGTGSSYEQYF. In DNA form, the CDR3 reads TGTGCTAGCAGCTCCGGGACCGGTAGCTCCTACGAGCAGTACTTC. The V call is TRBV7-7, the J call TRBJ2-7, with D possibly being TRBD1 or TRBD2 (5 bases each). This CDR3 contains 15 residues. Germline CDR1 and CDR2: SSHAT and FNYEAQ (reference sequence).